A selection of T cell receptor beta chains follows, all from one sample in a study of Graves' ophthalmopathy and Graves' hyperthyroidism. Via MiXCR, TCRdb re-called the multiplex PCR reads, giving one row per CDR3 protein. The sample records around 600,000 distinct CDR3 sequences, under 50% being singletons. The sequenced sample consisted of peripheral blood. The receptors here all came from an adult man with Graves' ophthalmopathy. Each CDR3 is given with its conserved first and last residue. D genes are given only for firm matches. Clone sizes are given selectively: once, few, many, or a class where the clone is expanded.

>.|.|TRBV5-1|TRBJ1-2
TGCGCCAGCAGCCTAACCCCGGGACGGCTTGGCTACACCTTC
CASSLTPGRLGYTF
>many|.|TRBV2|TRBJ2-7
TGTGCCAGCAGGCCGGGGACCTACGAGCAGTACTTC
CASRPGTYEQYF
>.|.|TRBV25-1|TRBJ2-2
TGTGCCGCACAGGGGGGGCTGGACACCGGGGAGCTGTTTTTT
CAAQGGLDTGELFF
>few|.|TRBV4-1|TRBJ1-2
TGCGCCAGCAGCCAAGACAGGGACCCTAACTATGGCTACACCTTC
CASSQDRDPNYGYTF
>many|.|TRBV19|TRBJ1-5
TGTGCCAGTAGGTGGGCGGGGGGCGGGCAGCCCCAGCATTTT
CASRWAGGGQPQHF
>.|.|TRBV25-1|TRBJ1-6
TGTGCCAGCAGTTCCCCTCCATCCTATAATTCACCCCTCCACTTT
CASSSPPSYNSPLHF
>few|.|TRBV9|TRBJ2-7
TGTGCCAGCAGCGTAGGGGGGGACGCAACCTACGAGCAGTACTTC
CASSVGGDATYEQYF
>.|.|TRBV29-1|TRBJ2-7
TGCAGCGCTATACAGGGAATCTCCTACGAGCAGTACTTC
CSAIQGISYEQYF
>.|.|TRBV9|TRBJ2-5
TGTGCCAGCAGCCCCGGTGGGTCTAGAGATGAGACCCAGTACTTC
CASSPGGSRDETQYF
>.|.|TRBV15|TRBJ1-2
TGTGCCACCAGCAGAGATCAGGGGAACTATGGCTACACCTTC
CATSRDQGNYGYTF
>many|.|TRBV12-3/TRBV12-4|TRBJ2-5
TGTGCCAGCAGTGGGACGGACGAAGAGACCCAGTACTTC
CASSGTDEETQYF
>.|TRBD2|TRBV5-1|TRBJ2-5
TGCGCCAGCAGCCGGACTAGCAGCATGAACCCGGGGGGGACCCAGTACTTC
CASSRTSSMNPGGTQYF
>.|.|TRBV10-3|TRBJ2-5
TGTGCCATCAGTGGACAGGGCAATAGCGGATCGGAGACCCAGTACTTC
CAISGQGNSGSETQYF
>many|.|TRBV19|TRBJ1-5
TGTGCCAGTAGGGCAGGGGAATGGGTAAGTCAGCCCCAGCATTTT
CASRAGEWVSQPQHF
>many|.|TRBV19|TRBJ2-2
TGTGCCAGTAGTGCCCGGGACTACACCGGGGAGCTGTTTTTT
CASSARDYTGELFF
>.|.|TRBV11-2|TRBJ1-4
TGTGCCAGCAGCTTAGGCAATTGGGAAGGTGAAAAACTGTTTTTT
CASSLGNWEGEKLFF
>many|TRBD1|TRBV20-1|TRBJ2-7
TGCAGTGCCGGGACAGGGGTTTACGAGCAGTACTTC
CSAGTGVYEQYF
>many|.|TRBV7-2|TRBJ2-7
TGTGCCAGCAGCCGACTTATCTACGAGCAGTACTTC
CASSRLIYEQYF
>.|TRBD2|TRBV7-9|TRBJ2-5
TGCGCCAGCAGCCAAGGGATGACTAGCGGGGGACCTAAAGAGACCCAGTACTTC
CASSQGMTSGGPKETQYF
>many|TRBD1|TRBV7-2|TRBJ2-5
TGTGCCAGCAGTTTGACAGGGAGTAAAGAGACCCAGTACTTC
CASSLTGSKETQYF
>many|.|TRBV5-8|TRBJ2-2
TGTGCCAGCAGCAGGGGGTGGACCGGGGAGCTGTTTTTT
CASSRGWTGELFF
>many|.|TRBV10-3|TRBJ2-7
TGTGCCATCAGTGAGTCGAGGGGCTACGAGCAGTACTTC
CAISESRGYEQYF
>many|.|TRBV6-1|TRBJ2-5
TGTGCCAGCCGCCTGGGGATCCAAGAGACCCAGTACTTC
CASRLGIQETQYF
>.|TRBD2|TRBV7-2|TRBJ2-7
TGTGCCAGCAGCCCTCAGACTAGCTTATCAGGCCCCTACGAGCAGTACTTC
CASSPQTSLSGPYEQYF
>.|.|TRBV12-3/TRBV12-4|TRBJ1-4
TGTGCCAGCAGTTTAACGGATGCAACTAGTGAAAAACTGTTTTTT
CASSLTDATSEKLFF
>.|TRBD1|TRBV29-1|TRBJ2-5
TGCAGCGTTGCTGGGCCAGGGGGCCAGGAGACCCAGTACTTC
CSVAGPGGQETQYF
>many|TRBD1|TRBV6-5|TRBJ1-1
TGTGCCAGCAGTTACCAGACAGGGAGCACTGAAGCTTTCTTT
CASSYQTGSTEAFF
>.|TRBD1|TRBV9|TRBJ2-2
TGTGCCAGCAGCAAAGGGGGCCCTGGTACCGGGGAGCTGTTTTTT
CASSKGGPGTGELFF
>many|.|TRBV29-1|TRBJ2-2
TGCAGCGTTGAAAGGGGCAGAAAGGGAGGTTCCGGGGAGCTGTTTTTT
CSVERGRKGGSGELFF
>.|TRBD1|TRBV10-3|TRBJ1-2
TGTGCCATCAGTGGGCAGGGGGTTGGCTACACCTTC
CAISGQGVGYTF
>many|.|TRBV9|TRBJ1-5
TGTGCCAGCAGCGTTGACACTAGCAATCAGCCCCAGCATTTT
CASSVDTSNQPQHF
>few|TRBD1|TRBV2|TRBJ1-5
TGTGCTCCCGGGACAGGGGACCATCAGCCCCAGCATTTT
CAPGTGDHQPQHF
>few|TRBD1|TRBV19|TRBJ1-5
TGTGCCAGTAGCATGGGGACAGCAGGGTTTCAGCCCCAGCATTTT
CASSMGTAGFQPQHF
>.|TRBD1|TRBV10-3|TRBJ2-7
TGTGCCATCAGTGGGACCGGACAGGGGTACGAGCAGTACTTC
CAISGTGQGYEQYF
>many|.|TRBV7-7|TRBJ1-1
TGTGCCAGCAGCCCATGGCCAGGGGTGAACACTGAAGCTTTCTTT
CASSPWPGVNTEAFF
>.|.|TRBV20-1|TRBJ1-3
TGCAGTGCTAGAGCTTGGGGCAGCTCTGGAAACACCATATATTTT
CSARAWGSSGNTIYF
>many|TRBD1|TRBV20-1|TRBJ2-5
TGCAGTGCTACAGGACAGGGGGCGAGAGAGACCCAGTACTTC
CSATGQGARETQYF
>.|TRBD1|TRBV29-1|TRBJ2-6
TGCAGCGTAGCGGACAGGGCTGGGGCCAACGTCCTGACTTTC
CSVADRAGANVLTF
>many|TRBD1|TRBV29-1|TRBJ1-2
TGCAGCGTAAGACAGGGAGCGGATGGCTACACCTTC
CSVRQGADGYTF
>few|.|TRBV7-9|TRBJ2-2
TGTGCCAGCAGCCAAATATCCTCCGGGGAGCTGTTTTTT
CASSQISSGELFF